The clone carrying this TCR beta chain came up a few times. The source of the sample is a study of regulatory T cells in long-lasting Graves disease. Noted time point: persistent/refractory GD, antithyroid drugs over 5 years with positive TRAb. PBMC-extracted RNA yielded the TCR library. Germline lookup yields CDR1 MNHEY and CDR2 SMNVEV (reference sequence). V trimming: 8 bases; J trimming: 8 bases; junction bases outside the gene matches: 6. The CDR3 has 12 residues. Arm-PCR of CDR3 regions with iRepertoire HTBI primers generated TCR beta libraries. TCRdb recomputed calls from the multiplex PCR reads with MiXCR, one row per CDR3 protein. Of fewer than 400,000 distinct CDR3 sequences in the sample, around 20% are singletons; the top ten hold 20%.

This specimen consisted of peripheral blood mononuclear cells (PBMCs), obtained when the disease was refractory, from a patient treated with antithyroid drugs. The chain is built from TRBV27 and TRBJ1-2; 9 bases are shared with TRBD1. This TCR derives from a female donor with Graves disease. CDR3 nucleotides: TGTGCCAGCGGCTCACAGGGGGCGGGCTACACCTTC. Translated: CASGSQGAGYTF.